A selection of T cell receptor beta chains follows, all from one sample in a study of blood T cell repertoires in COVID-19. TCRdb's copy holds only in-frame clones and misses some; the assay was immunoSEQ multiplex PCR. The repertoire consists of 150,000 or so clones, with approximately 88% occurring once and the leading ten covering over 4.5%. The sample taken for sequencing was peripheral blood. The receptors were sampled from a human donor in a cohort sampled during active COVID-19. The CDR3 runs from the conserved cysteine through the conserved F or W. The order of the fields is clone size, V gene, D gene, J gene, CDR3 DNA, CDR3 protein. D genes are given only for firm matches. A row's size may be missing; if present it is once, few, many or a size class.

abundance: NA; v_gene: TRBV6-2/TRBV6-3; d_gene: TRBD2; j_gene: TRBJ2-7; CDR3nt: TGTGCCAGCAGTTCCCTCACTAGCGGGGTCCCCTACGAGCAGTACTTC; CDR3aa: CASSSLTSGVPYEQYF
abundance: NA; v_gene: TRBV30; d_gene: NA; j_gene: TRBJ2-7; CDR3nt: TGTGCCTGGAGTGTAGCCGTGGTAGCTTGGTCCTACGAGCAGTACTTC; CDR3aa: CAWSVAVVAWSYEQYF
abundance: NA; v_gene: TRBV7-2; d_gene: NA; j_gene: TRBJ1-2; CDR3nt: TGTGCCAGCAGCGTTCTCATACAGGCGACTAACTATGGCTACACCTTC; CDR3aa: CASSVLIQATNYGYTF
abundance: NA; v_gene: TRBV2; d_gene: NA; j_gene: TRBJ2-7; CDR3nt: TGTGCCAGCAGTGAGGCCCTCGGACAAATTTCCTACGAGCAGTACTTC; CDR3aa: CASSEALGQISYEQYF
abundance: NA; v_gene: TRBV27; d_gene: NA; j_gene: TRBJ2-2; CDR3nt: TGTGCCAGCAGTCCGACAGGTCATGGCGGTTTCTTGGTCGGGGAGCTGTTTTTT; CDR3aa: CASSPTGHGGFLVGELFF
abundance: NA; v_gene: TRBV7-9; d_gene: TRBD2; j_gene: TRBJ2-3; CDR3nt: TGTGCCAGCACTCTCGGGGGGTCCACAGATACGCAGTATTTT; CDR3aa: CASTLGGSTDTQYF
abundance: once; v_gene: TRBV30; d_gene: NA; j_gene: TRBJ2-6; CDR3nt: TGTGCCTGCCATCCCCATTCTGGGGCCAACGTCCTGACTTTC; CDR3aa: CACHPHSGANVLTF
abundance: few; v_gene: TRBV6-6; d_gene: TRBD1; j_gene: TRBJ2-6; CDR3nt: TGTGCCAGCAGTCCAGGGGACAGGGGCTCTGGGGCCAACGTCCTGACTTTC; CDR3aa: CASSPGDRGSGANVLTF
abundance: NA; v_gene: TRBV25-1; d_gene: TRBD1; j_gene: TRBJ2-1; CDR3nt: TGTGCCAGCAGTGAATATTGGGGACACAGGGGTAGGGGCGATGAGCAGTTCTTC; CDR3aa: CASSEYWGHRGRGDEQFF
abundance: NA; v_gene: TRBV29-1; d_gene: NA; j_gene: TRBJ2-5; CDR3nt: TGCAGCGTTGATAAGGGGTCGGAGACCCAGTACTTC; CDR3aa: CSVDKGSETQYF
abundance: once; v_gene: TRBV6-5; d_gene: TRBD1; j_gene: TRBJ1-2; CDR3nt: TGTGCCAGCACATCCCCGGGACAGATCTATGGCTACACCTTC; CDR3aa: CASTSPGQIYGYTF
abundance: NA; v_gene: TRBV30; d_gene: NA; j_gene: TRBJ1-1; CDR3nt: TGTGCCTGGATCTCGACTGAAGCTTTCTTT; CDR3aa: CAWISTEAFF
abundance: NA; v_gene: TRBV4-1; d_gene: NA; j_gene: TRBJ1-1; CDR3nt: TGCGCCAGCAGCCAAGGAGGCGGTCTGAACACTGAAGCTTTCTTT; CDR3aa: CASSQGGGLNTEAFF
abundance: few; v_gene: TRBV21-1; d_gene: NA; j_gene: TRBJ2-7; CDR3nt: TGTGCCAGCAGCAGGGGACTAGCGGGGGCGTATACCTACGAGCAGTACTTC; CDR3aa: CASSRGLAGAYTYEQYF
abundance: NA; v_gene: TRBV9; d_gene: NA; j_gene: TRBJ2-6; CDR3nt: TGTGCCAGCAGCGTAGCTCCGCAGGCTAACTCTGGGGCCAACGTCCTGACTTTC; CDR3aa: CASSVAPQANSGANVLTF
abundance: NA; v_gene: TRBV2; d_gene: TRBD1; j_gene: TRBJ1-3; CDR3nt: TGTGCCAGCAGGGAGGGACAGGCGAGAGGAGGAAACACCATATATTTT; CDR3aa: CASREGQARGGNTIYF
abundance: NA; v_gene: TRBV11-3; d_gene: TRBD2; j_gene: TRBJ2-7; CDR3nt: TGTGCCAGCAGCTTAGTACTAGCGGGATTAAACCACGAGCAGTACTTC; CDR3aa: CASSLVLAGLNHEQYF
abundance: NA; v_gene: TRBV2; d_gene: TRBD1; j_gene: TRBJ1-4; CDR3nt: TGTGCCAGCAGGGGAGACAGGGGTGGAGAAAAACTGTTTTTT; CDR3aa: CASRGDRGGEKLFF
abundance: NA; v_gene: TRBV19; d_gene: TRBD2; j_gene: TRBJ2-7; CDR3nt: TGTGCCAGTAGTAATAGCGGGGGGAGTACCTCCGAGCAGTACTTC; CDR3aa: CASSNSGGSTSEQYF
abundance: NA; v_gene: TRBV5-4; d_gene: NA; j_gene: TRBJ2-7; CDR3nt: TGTGCCAGCAGCTTGGATAGCGTCTACGAGCAGTACTTC; CDR3aa: CASSLDSVYEQYF
abundance: once; v_gene: TRBV7-2; d_gene: NA; j_gene: TRBJ1-4; CDR3nt: TGTGCCAGCAGCCCCCAGAGGGGGGGGAAACTGTTTTTT; CDR3aa: CASSPQRGGKLFF
abundance: NA; v_gene: TRBV7-2; d_gene: NA; j_gene: TRBJ2-7; CDR3nt: TGTGCCAGCAGCTTAGGGGGCTATCTCTACGAGCAGTACTTC; CDR3aa: CASSLGGYLYEQYF
abundance: NA; v_gene: TRBV30; d_gene: NA; j_gene: TRBJ1-4; CDR3nt: TGTGCCTGGAGTACCCTACAGTTTAATGAAAAACTGTTTTTT; CDR3aa: CAWSTLQFNEKLFF
abundance: NA; v_gene: TRBV6-5; d_gene: NA; j_gene: TRBJ2-5; CDR3nt: TGTGCCAGCAGTCCCCGGGTCTCCCCGGGGGAGACCCAGTACTTC; CDR3aa: CASSPRVSPGETQYF
abundance: once; v_gene: TRBV3-1/TRBV3-2; d_gene: TRBD1; j_gene: TRBJ2-3; CDR3nt: TGTGCCAGCAGACGCCGCGGACAGGGCACAGATACGCAGTATTTT; CDR3aa: CASRRRGQGTDTQYF
abundance: NA; v_gene: TRBV7-2; d_gene: NA; j_gene: TRBJ1-1; CDR3nt: TGTGCCAGCAGCTTAGAACAGTTCAACACTGAAGCTTTCTTT; CDR3aa: CASSLEQFNTEAFF
abundance: NA; v_gene: TRBV5-5; d_gene: TRBD1; j_gene: TRBJ2-3; CDR3nt: TGTGCCAGCAGCTTACCCGGGACAGGACCCCCTGTGGGTGAGGCAGATACGCAGTATTTT; CDR3aa: CASSLPGTGPPVGEADTQYF
abundance: NA; v_gene: TRBV7-8; d_gene: TRBD1; j_gene: TRBJ1-1; CDR3nt: TGTGCCAGCAGCCCCCCCGACAGGGTGAACACTGAAGCTTTCTTT; CDR3aa: CASSPPDRVNTEAFF